These 20 T cell receptor beta chains came from one sample sequenced in a study of blood T cell repertoires in COVID-19. The table came from immunoSEQ multiplex PCR; TCRdb's copy has only in-frame clones and leaves some out. Among 250,000 to 350,000 clones listed, approximately 83% were seen once. Sequences were obtained from peripheral blood. These receptors were obtained from a woman aged 25 to 45 who had recovered from COVID-19.

This chain joins TRBV5-4 and TRBJ2-5, with 11 bases fitting TRBD2. The CDR3 runs to 16 residues. CDR1 SGHNT and CDR2 YYREEE come from the germline V gene (reference sequence). V shed 4 bases and J 3 bases; nucleotides not matched to a gene: 8. In nucleotides, the CDR3 is TGTGCCAGCAGCCCGAAGCTAGCGGGGGGTAAAGAGACCCAGTACTTC. Translation: CASSPKLAGGKETQYF.

The CDR3 spells CAITEGAGFGQYF. The CDR3 bases are TGTGCCATCACCGAGGGGGCAGGTTTCGGGCAGTACTTC. This chain uses TRBV10-3 with TRBJ2-7; 7 bases fit TRBD1. Germline trimming cut 7 bases from V and 9 bases from J; bases unmatched to any gene: 12. CDR3 length equals 13 residues. Germline CDR1 reads ENHRY; CDR2 reads SYGVKD.

The chain combines TRBV7-8 with TRBJ2-3; D is possibly TRBD2 (5 bases). The CDR3 spans 15 residues. Between the trimmed V and J ends, which lost 1 base and 4 bases, there was a span of 12 bases. Germline lookup yields CDR1 SGHVS and CDR2 FQNEAQ. The CDR3 loop reads CASSLGGTRPDTQYF. In nucleotides, the CDR3 is TGTGCCAGCAGCTTAGGAGGAACTAGGCCAGATACGCAGTATTTT.

This rearrangement joins TRBV3-1 (or the pseudogene TRBV3-2) to TRBJ2-7, with a tentative D call TRBD2 (6 bases). V was pared by 6 bases and J by 2 bases, with 14 bases between. Germline V lookup: CDR1 LGHDT, CDR2 YNNKEL (reference sequence). The length of the CDR3 is 14 residues. CDR3 residues: CASSLTGGTYEQYF. CDR3 bases: TGTGCCAGCAGTCTGACTGGAGGGACCTACGAGCAGTACTTC.

This chain links TRBV20-1 with TRBJ1-1; no clear D. The CDR3 has 11 amino acids. Germline V gene sequence: CDR1 DFQATT, CDR2 SNEGSKA (reference sequence). V was shortened by 6 bases and J by 13 bases, with 18 bases between the two germline ends. The CDR3 region is CSATRAGKVFF. In nucleotides, the CDR3 is TGCAGTGCGACTCGCGCGGGGAAGGTTTTCTTT.

The chain joins TRBV27 to TRBJ2-5, with 7 nucleotides matching TRBD2. V was clipped by 1 base and J by 2 bases; unmatched bases: 10. From germline, CDR1 is MNHEY and CDR2 SMNVEV (reference sequence). The CDR3 runs 17 residues. CDR3: CASSLYISPSGQETQYF. For the CDR3, the DNA is TGTGCCAGCAGTTTATATATATCTCCTAGCGGACAAGAGACCCAGTACTTC.

V is TRBV28 and J is TRBJ1-4; tentative D call: TRBD1 (5 bases). CDR1 and CDR2 (germline): MDHEN, SYDVKM. CDR3 length equals 14 residues. Trimming pared 6 bases from V and 5 bases from J, leaving 13 bases between. The CDR3 spells CASSTGLVNEKLFF. DNA for the CDR3: TGTGCCAGCAGCACGGGACTCGTAAATGAAAAACTGTTTTTT.

The V gene is TRBV3-1 (or the pseudogene TRBV3-2), the J gene TRBJ2-1; D possibly corresponds to TRBD2 (6 bases). V gave up 4 bases and J gave up 12 bases, with 10 bases separating them. Germline assignment: CDR1 LGHDT and CDR2 YNNKEL (reference sequence). This CDR3 has 11 residues. As DNA, the CDR3 is TGTGCCAGCAGCCTTCCGGGGGTGCAGTTCTTC. This encodes CASSLPGVQFF.

The V and J genes are TRBV6-4 and TRBJ2-1; 7 nucleotides match TRBD1. The CDR3 runs 13 residues. Trimming at V came to 4 bases and at J to 8 bases, leaving 5 bases not matched to a gene. Germline CDR1 and CDR2: MRHNA and SNTAGT. The CDR3 DNA reads TGTGCCAGCAGTGCATTAGGGGGCGATGAGCAGTTCTTC. This codes for CASSALGGDEQFF.

The chain has TRBV5-4 and TRBJ2-1, with D unclear. The CDR3 has 13 residues. Trimming shortened V by 0 bases and J by 5 bases, and 6 bases separated the two germline ends. From germline, CDR1 is SGHNT and CDR2 YYREEE (reference sequence). CDR3: CASSLGQDNEQFF. DNA of the CDR3: TGTGCCAGCAGCTTGGGGCAGGACAATGAGCAGTTCTTC.

Regarding this clone: This same CDR3 is encoded by further DNA sequences in the sample. The CDR3 nucleotides are TGTGCCAGTAGTGTACTAGCGGGGGGTACCTACGAGCAGTACTTC. This codes for CASSVLAGGTYEQYF. The rearrangement links TRBV19 to TRBJ2-7; 12 bases map to TRBD2. The CDR3 length is 15 residues. Germline V lookup: CDR1 LNHDA, CDR2 SQIVND (reference sequence). V was clipped by 5 bases and J by 2 bases; unmatched bases: 4.

The chain combines TRBV28 with TRBJ1-6; 10 nucleotides align to TRBD1. CDR3 length equals 14 residues. Germline CDR1 is MDHEN and CDR2 is SYDVKM. V lost 5 bases and J lost 10; bases outside the gene matches: 5. CDR3 region: CASSDRGPESPLHF. Written as DNA, the CDR3 is TGTGCCAGCAGTGACAGGGGGCCGGAGTCACCCCTCCACTTT. The full variable domain, its missing parts supplied by reference TRBV28 and TRBJ1-6, is DVKVTQSSRYLVKRTGEKVFLECVQDMDHENMFWYRQDPGLGLRLIYFSYDVKMKEKGDIPEGYSVSREKKERFSLILESASTNQTSMYLCASSDRGPESPLHFGNGTRLTVT.

This clone came up a few times. Other DNA sequences in the sample encode the same CDR3. The V call is TRBV5-4, the J call TRBJ1-1; tentatively, D is TRBD1 (6 bases). V lost 4 bases and J 1 base, leaving 11 bases between the germline ends. This CDR3 is 14 amino acids long. Germline CDR1 reads SGHNT; CDR2 reads YYREEE (reference sequence). The CDR3 region has the DNA TGTGCCAGCAGCCCGACGACAGGGAACACTGAAGCTTTCTTT. Its translation: CASSPTTGNTEAFF.

The chain links TRBV19 to TRBJ2-5; 10 positions agree with TRBD1. The germline CDR1 and CDR2 sequences are LNHDA and SQIVND (reference sequence). The ends lost 1 base at V and 7 bases at J; junction bases unmatched: 6. The CDR3 spans 15 residues. As DNA, the CDR3 is TGTGCCAGTAGTATAGGCGGGACAGGGGTTTCGACCCAGTACTTC. The encoded protein is CASSIGGTGVSTQYF.

The chain has TRBV19 and TRBJ2-1, with D perhaps TRBD1 (6 bases). The CDR3 sequence is 10 residues long. Per germline, CDR1 LNHDA and CDR2 SQIVND (reference sequence). Trimming stripped 7 bases from V and 10 bases from J, with 8 bases between. The CDR3 reads CASMQGEQFF. The CDR3 nucleotides read TGTGCCAGTATGCAGGGGGAGCAGTTCTTC.

The chain has TRBV6-2 or TRBV6-3 and TRBJ2-1; TRBD2 matches 11 bases. V shed 4 bases and J 5 bases; nucleotides not matched to a gene: 4. CDR1 is MNHEY, CDR2 SVGEGT, per germline. The CDR3 runs to 15 residues. In DNA form, the CDR3 reads TGTGCCAGCAGTTCCACTAGCGGGGGAAACAATGAGCAGTTCTTC. It translates to CASSSTSGGNNEQFF.

V usage is TRBV24-1 and J usage is TRBJ2-1, with D unresolved. Between the trimmed V and J ends, which lost 2 bases and 5 bases, there was a span of 12 bases. Per germline, CDR1 KGHDR and CDR2 SFDVKD. The CDR3 runs 15 residues. As DNA, the CDR3 is TGTGCCACCAGTGATTCTCAAGCGACCCACAATGAGCAGTTCTTC. Translation gives CATSDSQATHNEQFF.

The V call is TRBV12-3 or TRBV12-4, the J call TRBJ1-5, with D possibly matching TRBD1 (6 bases). Trimming cost V 6 bases and J 3 bases, with 9 bases left between them. The CDR3 extends over 13 amino acids. DNA of the CDR3: TGTGCCAGCAGACAGGGAATCAATCAGCCCCAGCATTTT. It specifies CASRQGINQPQHF.

The chain combines TRBV2 with TRBJ2-5; TRBD1 matches at 9 bases. The germline gives CDR1 SNHLY, CDR2 FYNNEI. With 8 bases clipped from V and 4 bases from J, the junction kept 8 bases outside the gene matches. The CDR3 loop spans 14 amino acids. The CDR3 nucleotides are TGTGCCAGCTCCCGGGACAGGGAGGCAGAGACCCAGTACTTC. Amino acids: CASSRDREAETQYF.

The chain employs TRBV11-2 and TRBJ2-7, with TRBD2 matching over 11 bases. Losses at the gene ends were 5 bases for V and 7 bases for J; bases not matched to a gene: 16. CDR1 is SGHAT, CDR2 FQNNGV, per germline. The CDR3 is made up of 17 amino acids. The CDR3 sequence: CASSLTSGSHTLGEQYF. CDR3 coding DNA: TGTGCCAGCAGCCTCACTAGCGGGAGTCATACGCTGGGGGAGCAGTACTTC.